The source of this TCR beta chain is a study of T cells in Graves' hyperthyroidism and ophthalmopathy. Turning to the study itself: Blood was drawn when the patient was first diagnosed and still untreated. Overall study results and limits: Blood also contained most expanded thyroid clonotypes above 0.001. The authors' 13 V-J model separated ophthalmopathy from stable hyperthyroidism.

The CDR3 is made up of 15 amino acids. V lost 0 bases, J lost 6 bases, and 9 bases stayed unmatched. In germline, CDR1 is DFQATT, CDR2 SNEGSKA (reference sequence). PBMCs were sourced from approximately 9 ml fresh peripheral blood. Amplified TCR beta CDR3 regions derived from RNA transcripts. First-round RT-PCR targeting the TCR CDR3 was performed with the HTBI primer set. TCRdb used MiXCR to reprocess the multiplex PCR reads, holding one entry per CDR3 protein. The profile covers approximately 590,000 distinct CDR3 sequences, with more than 15% appearing a single time and 6.5% to 8% taken by the ten largest. A note on this clonotype: Its antigen is still unknown.

Sequenced input: blood. The chain recombines TRBV20-1 with TRBJ2-5; 8 bases align to TRBD1. This clonotype originated in a woman aged 25 to 39 with Graves' hyperthyroidism. CDR3 residues: CSARDMPGGAKTQYF. CDR3 coding DNA: TGCAGTGCTAGAGATATGCCAGGGGGCGCAAAGACCCAGTACTTC.